Listed below are T cell receptor beta chains from one sample, sequenced in a study of blood T cells in healthy people across ages. TCRdb re-called the 5' RACE reads with MiXCR, one entry per CDR3 protein. The sample yields under 950,000 distinct CDR3 sequences, over 20% seen once. Sequenced: blood. These receptors were obtained from a man in his 70s in good health. Both conserved end residues are trimmed from each CDR3.

TRBV6-5,TRBJ1-2,ASSYRAGINYGHT
TRBV7-3,TRBJ2-5,ASSPQGGPQETQY
TRBV10-3,TRBJ1-1,AIRLNTEAF
TRBV20-1,TRBJ2-1,SAWTSFNNEQF
TRBV20-1,TRBJ2-3,SARDSVRTDTQY
TRBV18,TRBJ1-2,ASSSGALSYGYT
TRBV14,TRBJ2-5,ASSQVGATTETQY
TRBV9,TRBJ2-7,ASSPVEGSLSYEQY
TRBV28,TRBJ1-1,ASRLWNTEAF
TRBV20-1,TRBJ2-1,SARSLLGLAGGRNEQF
TRBV7-6,TRBJ2-3,ASSFGSLTDTQY
TRBV3-1,TRBJ1-2,ASSPLRKDYGYT
TRBV5-1,TRBJ2-3,ASSPSPSGGTDTQY
TRBV27,-,ASSLNRGEQF
TRBV4-3,TRBJ2-3,ASSRGQDTQY
TRBV12-3/TRBV12-4,TRBJ2-3,ASSLSTSGGADTQY
TRBV28,TRBJ2-2,ASSLGAERTGELF
TRBV4-1,TRBJ2-5,ASSQDRASEAQETQY
TRBV7-2,-,ASSSSRGNEQF
TRBV12-3/TRBV12-4,TRBJ2-5,ASSPQPHRVETQY
TRBV20-1,TRBJ2-3,SARGAPTGKSTDTQY
TRBV29-1,TRBJ2-3,SVGLDSTDTQY
TRBV28,TRBJ1-4,ASSPHATNEKLF
TRBV29-1,TRBJ2-2,SVVGGWNTGELF
TRBV12-3/TRBV12-4,TRBJ1-2,ASTPGGYGYT
TRBV15,TRBJ2-3,ATSRAQVSSTDTQY
TRBV12-3/TRBV12-4,TRBJ2-1,ASRSTEGYNEQF
TRBV3-1,TRBJ1-6,ASSQETVGGSPLH
TRBV9,TRBJ2-7,ASSVSVSGGSERY
TRBV20-1,TRBJ2-5,SASSPAGGLLEETQY
TRBV6-1,TRBJ2-2,AATGGARTGELF
TRBV28,TRBJ2-5,ASKMAGEETQY
TRBV3-1,TRBJ1-2,ASSQGIELGQYT
TRBV7-9,TRBJ2-7,AGSLGGQDEQY
TRBV29-1,TRBJ1-2,SVGISGDHGYT
TRBV12-3/TRBV12-4,TRBJ1-6,ASTTVGGSNSPLH
TRBV20-1,TRBJ2-1,SAPLAGISYNEQF
TRBV12-3/TRBV12-4,TRBJ2-5,ASSQSGAGETQY
TRBV9,-,ASSVEGSGRGGQF
TRBV6-2/TRBV6-3,TRBJ2-5,ASSPIGLDQETQY
TRBV29-1,TRBJ2-5,SVEDRQVRTQY
TRBV10-3,TRBJ2-7,AISDGGAYEQY
TRBV6-5,TRBJ2-3,ASSYSVGGTDTQY
TRBV5-6,TRBJ1-2,ASSPPRMAYGYT
TRBV18,TRBJ2-2,ASSPARAENTGELF
TRBV3-1,TRBJ2-3,ASSPNPSMGTQY
TRBV29-1,TRBJ1-2,SVLTGRGRGGGYT
TRBV3-1,TRBJ2-7,ASSQLSSYEQY
TRBV6-2/TRBV6-3,TRBJ2-7,ASSYHGHLGSYEQY
TRBV20-1,TRBJ2-7,SARRGRESYEQY
TRBV2,TRBJ2-4,ASRGRNIQY
TRBV12-3/TRBV12-4,TRBJ2-3,ASSLTGIRTDTQY
TRBV12-3/TRBV12-4,TRBJ1-1,ASRRDPFWTEAF
TRBV18,TRBJ1-1,ASSPWGKEAF
TRBV12-3/TRBV12-4,TRBJ2-1,ASSVYTGLNEQF
TRBV15,-,ATSRDKVAGEFYEQY
TRBV7-8,-,ASLGSGDEQF
TRBV27,TRBJ1-1,ASGYGTGRTEAF